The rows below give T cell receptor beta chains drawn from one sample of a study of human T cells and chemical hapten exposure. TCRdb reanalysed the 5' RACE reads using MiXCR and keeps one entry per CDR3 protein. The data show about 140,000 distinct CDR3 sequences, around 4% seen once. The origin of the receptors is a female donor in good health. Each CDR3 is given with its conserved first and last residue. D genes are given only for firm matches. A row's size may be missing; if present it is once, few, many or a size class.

DNA: TGCGCCAGCAGCCCCGAGCGTAGGGGGACAGAGACAGATACGCAGTATTTT; CDR3: CASSPERRGTETDTQYF; length: 17; size: many; D: TRBD1; V: TRBV5-1; J: TRBJ2-3
DNA: TGTGCCAGCAGCTTAGTATTGGGACTAGCGGGGGGTACAGATACGCAGTATTTT; CDR3: CASSLVLGLAGGTDTQYF; length: 18; size: few; D: TRBD2; V: TRBV7-2; J: TRBJ2-3
DNA: TGCAGCGTCGACAGGAGAGGCGCAGATACGCAGTATTTT; CDR3: CSVDRRGADTQYF; length: 13; size: many; D: -; V: TRBV29-1; J: TRBJ2-3
DNA: TGTGCCAGCAGCCTAGGGTCGGGGGCCTATTTT; CDR3: CASSLGSGAYF; length: 11; size: -; D: -; V: TRBV12-3/TRBV12-4; J: TRBJ2-3
DNA: TGTGCCTCCGACTCGGGATGGAACACTGAAGCTTTCTTT; CDR3: CASDSGWNTEAFF; length: 13; size: many; D: -; V: TRBV19; J: TRBJ1-1
DNA: TGTGCCAGCAGTCCGCGGGGGGGCCGAGGGGAGACCCAGTACTTC; CDR3: CASSPRGGRGETQYF; length: 15; size: -; D: TRBD2; V: TRBV6-5; J: TRBJ2-5
DNA: TGTGCCACGAGGTCTCGACAGAGTGTGGCCCAGCATTTT; CDR3: CATRSRQSVAQHF; length: 13; size: many; D: -; V: TRBV18; J: TRBJ1-5
DNA: TGTGCCAGCAGCCCCGGGACAGGGTCAAGCAATGAGCAGTTCTTC; CDR3: CASSPGTGSSNEQFF; length: 15; size: many; D: TRBD1; V: TRBV9; J: TRBJ2-1
DNA: TGCGCCAGCAGCCCGGCGGCCGGTGGCCGGTACAATGAGCAGTTCTTC; CDR3: CASSPAAGGRYNEQFF; length: 16; size: many; D: -; V: TRBV4-3; J: TRBJ2-1
DNA: TGTGCCAGCAGTGAAGTAGCGGGGGGGCTAAGAGATACGCAGTATTTT; CDR3: CASSEVAGGLRDTQYF; length: 16; size: many; D: TRBD2; V: TRBV6-1; J: TRBJ2-3
DNA: TGTGCCAGCAGTTACTCGACCAGCCCTGGGCAAGGTGAAAAACTGTTTTTT; CDR3: CASSYSTSPGQGEKLFF; length: 17; size: few; D: -; V: TRBV6-5; J: TRBJ1-4
DNA: TGTGCCACCGGTCGAACGGGGGCGAGGGAGACCCAGTACTTC; CDR3: CATGRTGARETQYF; length: 14; size: few; D: -; V: TRBV24-1; J: TRBJ2-5
DNA: TGTGCCAGCAGCCCAAGCTCGATCACGACAGGGAAGAGGTCACCCCTCCACTTT; CDR3: CASSPSSITTGKRSPLHF; length: 18; size: many; D: TRBD1; V: TRBV9; J: TRBJ1-6
DNA: TGTGCCAGCAGTACAGGTAGCAATCAGCCCCAGCATTTT; CDR3: CASSTGSNQPQHF; length: 13; size: many; D: -; V: TRBV6-1; J: TRBJ1-5
DNA: TGTGCCAGCAGCTTAGTAGGGACTAGGGGGGTTGGGTCCTACAATGAGCAGTTCTTC; CDR3: CASSLVGTRGVGSYNEQFF; length: 19; size: many; D: TRBD2; V: TRBV7-8; J: TRBJ2-1
DNA: TGTGCCAGCAGCTTATCTGGACTCTCTGGAAACACCATATATTTT; CDR3: CASSLSGLSGNTIYF; length: 15; size: many; D: -; V: TRBV7-9; J: TRBJ1-3
DNA: TGCAGTGCTAGACCCACAGGGCTGTTCACTGAAGCTTTCTTT; CDR3: CSARPTGLFTEAFF; length: 14; size: many; D: -; V: TRBV20-1; J: TRBJ1-1
DNA: TGCGCCAGCAGCCTCAGGGGACTAACTACAGATACGCAGTATTTT; CDR3: CASSLRGLTTDTQYF; length: 15; size: many; D: -; V: TRBV5-1; J: TRBJ2-3
DNA: TGTGCCAGCAGCTTGGAAAGGGACAGCCTCCCCGACGAGCAGTACTTC; CDR3: CASSLERDSLPDEQYF; length: 16; size: few; D: TRBD1; V: TRBV5-6; J: TRBJ2-7
DNA: TGCGCCAGCAGCGTCGGGACAGGGTCCGGCGAGCAGTACTTC; CDR3: CASSVGTGSGEQYF; length: 14; size: many; D: TRBD1; V: TRBV5-1; J: TRBJ2-7
DNA: TGTGCCAGCAGCGGCGGACAGGGAAGATTGGGAAACTATGGCTACACCTTC; CDR3: CASSGGQGRLGNYGYTF; length: 17; size: few; D: TRBD1; V: TRBV9; J: TRBJ1-2
DNA: TGCAGTGCTAGTGGGACCCTTCACGGAGGATCCTACGAGCAGTACTTC; CDR3: CSASGTLHGGSYEQYF; length: 16; size: many; D: -; V: TRBV20-1; J: TRBJ2-7
DNA: TGTGCCATCAGTGGTCTCGGTACGGGGTCCACCGGGGAGCTGTTTTTT; CDR3: CAISGLGTGSTGELFF; length: 16; size: many; D: -; V: TRBV10-3; J: TRBJ2-2
DNA: TGCAGTGATAGAGACAGTCGGATGCAGCCCCAGCATTTT; CDR3: CSDRDSRMQPQHF; length: 13; size: many; D: -; V: TRBV20-1; J: TRBJ1-5
DNA: TGTGCCACCAGTTTGTCAGCGGGGCCAACAGATACGCAGTATTTT; CDR3: CATSLSAGPTDTQYF; length: 15; size: many; D: TRBD2; V: TRBV24-1; J: TRBJ2-3
DNA: TGTGCCAGCAGCCATCACGAGACTGAAGCTTTCTTT; CDR3: CASSHHETEAFF; length: 12; size: -; D: -; V: TRBV3-1; J: TRBJ1-1
DNA: TGTGCCAGCGGGATTGGTCCCAGGGCCGCTTCACCCCTCCACTTT; CDR3: CASGIGPRAASPLHF; length: 15; size: many; D: -; V: TRBV12-3/TRBV12-4; J: TRBJ1-6